This note documents a single T cell receptor beta chain sequence. The antigen remains unidentified. This sample is part of a study of monozygotic twins with cystic fibrosis. Background on the study: Library input was 2.5 to 3.5 micrograms of fragmented DNA, with about 15 PCR cycles. Study-wide findings and caveats: Median Simpson clonality of approximately 0.0088 suggested naive T cells predominated. Unrelated CF individuals shared fewer identical clonotypes than monozygotic CF twins. Shared CDR3 numbers were not associated with age, concordance or severity.

V lost 7 bases, J lost 8 bases, and 10 bases lay in between. The CDR3 is 11 amino acids. Per the germline V gene, CDR1 is SNHLY and CDR2 is FYNNEI. Sequencing used immunoSEQ multiplex PCR; TCRdb keeps in-frame clones, though not all of them. The sample records 39,000 or so clones, 75% to 95% being singletons. The TCR sequence derives from a boy between 2 and 10 years old with cystic fibrosis. Sequencing was performed on blood. This sequence joins TRBV2 and TRBJ2-3, with D tentatively TRBD2 (6 bases). CDR3 coding DNA: TGTGCCAGCACTGGGGGACTTACGCAGTATTTT. Residues: CASTGGLTQYF.